This entry features one T cell receptor (beta chain) sequence. Sequenced by immunoSEQ multiplex PCR; TCRdb stores in-frame clones only, minus some. The sample includes some 150,000 clones, 80% to 90% of them seen just once. The CDR3 contains 14 residues. Germline loops: CDR1 MNHEY, CDR2 SMNVEV (reference sequence). After removal of 2 bases from V and 2 bases from J, the junction contained 1 base not matched to a gene. This sample is drawn from a study of blood T cell repertoires in COVID-19. The sequenced material came from peripheral blood. The sequence derives from a woman aged 40-49 years with acute or convalescent COVID-19. The chain couples TRBV27 to TRBJ1-2; 8 bases line up with TRBD1. CDR3 DNA sequence: TGTGCCAGCAGTTTACAGGGGGCCAACTATGGCTACACCTTC. Amino acids: CASSLQGANYGYTF.